The 5 T cell receptor beta chains reported below all come from one sample, sequenced in a study of lymphopenia after photon versus proton radiotherapy. The method was immunoSEQ multiplex PCR; TCRdb's version includes in-frame clones alone and lacks a portion of them. The sample has 37,000 or so clones, 85% to 90% seen once. The sequencing used peripheral blood, collected from a patient treated with photon-based radiotherapy. These receptors all stem from a man between 45 and 60 years old with gastric cancer.

The chain recombines TRBV18 with TRBJ2-3; no clear D. The germline gives CDR1 KGHSH, CDR2 LQKENI. The CDR3 has 17 residues. V was pared by 3 bases and J by 5 bases, with 21 bases between. The CDR3 DNA follows: TGTGCCAGCTCACCGATCTTAAGAGAGTTGTATAGAGATACGCAGTATTTT. It encodes CASSPILRELYRDTQYF.

The rearrangement links TRBV5-4 to TRBJ1-2; D is unresolved. The CDR3 spans 13 residues. The V end lost 6 bases, the J end lost 4 bases, and 13 bases lay between the germline ends. Germline V gene lookup returns CDR1 SGHNT and CDR2 YYREEE (reference sequence). The CDR3, as DNA: TGTGCCAGCAACTCCCGGAACTTCTATGGCTACACCTTC. Protein sequence: CASNSRNFYGYTF. Using reference TRBV5-4 and TRBJ1-2 for the parts outside the CDR3, the full variable domain is ETGVTQSPTHLIKTRGQQVTLRCSSQSGHNTVSWYQQALGQGPQFIFQYYREEENGRGNFPPRFSGLQFPNYSSELNVNALELDDSALYLCASNSRNFYGYTFGSGTRLTVV.

V is TRBV27 and J is TRBJ2-1, with 9 bases that match TRBD2. Germline V lookup: CDR1 MNHEY, CDR2 SMNVEV (reference sequence). This CDR3 is 17 amino acids long. The junction had 10 bases not matched to a gene; V was cut back by 5 bases and J by 2 bases. This chain's CDR3 is CASSRAGLAGPYNEQFF. Written as DNA, the CDR3 is TGTGCCAGCAGTCGTGCAGGGCTAGCGGGACCCTACAATGAGCAGTTCTTC.

This clone was observed a single time. The chain couples TRBV10-3 to TRBJ1-1, with D tentatively TRBD1 (6 bases). This CDR3 is 13 amino acids long. Trimming stripped 7 bases from V and 6 bases from J, with 15 bases between. In germline, CDR1 is ENHRY, CDR2 SYGVKD. The CDR3 nucleotides are TGTGCCATCAAGCCAGGGGAGACCCCTGAAGCTTTCTTT. Residues: CAIKPGETPEAFF.

This chain links TRBV7-6 with TRBJ2-1, with D possibly TRBD2 on 6 matching bases. Trimming pared 4 bases from V and 0 bases from J, leaving 13 bases between. This CDR3 contains 16 residues. The germline V gene has CDR1 SGHVS and CDR2 FNYEAQ. CDR3 protein: CASSSAAGSSYNEQFF. CDR3 DNA sequence: TGTGCCAGCAGCTCCGCGGCGGGAAGCTCCTACAATGAGCAGTTCTTC. Full variable domain (missing parts from reference TRBV7-6 and TRBJ2-1): GAGVSQSPRYKVTKRGQDVALRCDPISGHVSLYWYRQALGQGPEFLTYFNYEAQQDKSGLPNDRFSAERPEGSISTLTIQRTEQRDSAMYRCASSSAAGSSYNEQFFGPGTRLTVL.